This TCR beta chain was found in a study of T cells after yellow fever vaccination. In this sample, this clonotype turned up many times. Its specificity is not known. Via MiXCR, TCRdb re-called the 5' RACE reads, giving one row per CDR3 protein. Of some 250,000 distinct CDR3 sequences in the sample, more than 3.5% were seen once. Study conclusions and caveats: Subsequent booster samples again held most clones from primary vaccination (96% CD4, roughly 88% CD8).

This material consisted of PBMCs, taken 15 days after the yellow fever booster vaccination. This receptor was obtained from a young man who received the YFV17D yellow fever vaccine.

CDR3 sequence reads: CASSPIAGTDTQYF. The DNA for the CDR3 is TGTGCCAGCAGTCCTATAGCAGGCACAGATACGCAGTATTTT. This sequence joins TRBV7-9 and TRBJ2-3; D is unclear. This CDR3 has 14 residues. Germline V lookup: CDR1 SEHNR, CDR2 FQNEAQ (reference sequence). With 6 bases removed from V and 1 base from J, the gap between germline ends came to 11 bases.